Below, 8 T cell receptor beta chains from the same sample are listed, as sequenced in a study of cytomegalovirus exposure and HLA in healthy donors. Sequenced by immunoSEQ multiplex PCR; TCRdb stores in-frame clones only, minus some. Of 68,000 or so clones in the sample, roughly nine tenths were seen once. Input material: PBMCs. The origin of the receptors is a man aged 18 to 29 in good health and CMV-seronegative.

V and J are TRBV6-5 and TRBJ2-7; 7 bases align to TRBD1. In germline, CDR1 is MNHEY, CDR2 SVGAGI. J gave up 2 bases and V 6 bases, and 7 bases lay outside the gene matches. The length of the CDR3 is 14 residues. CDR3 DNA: TGTGCCAGCAGCCCAGGGACAGCACCCTACGAGCAGTACTTC. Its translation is CASSPGTAPYEQYF.

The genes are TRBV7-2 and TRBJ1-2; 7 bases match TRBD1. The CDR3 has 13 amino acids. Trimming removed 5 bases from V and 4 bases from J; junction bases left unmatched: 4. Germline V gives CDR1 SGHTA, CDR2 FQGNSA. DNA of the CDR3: TGTGCCAGCAGCCGGGACAGACTCTATGGCTACACCTTC. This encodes CASSRDRLYGYTF.

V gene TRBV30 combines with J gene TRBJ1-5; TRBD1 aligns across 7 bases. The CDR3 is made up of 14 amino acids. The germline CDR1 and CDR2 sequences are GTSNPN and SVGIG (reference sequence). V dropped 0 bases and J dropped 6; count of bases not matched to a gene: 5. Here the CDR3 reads CAWSVVGGGQPQHF. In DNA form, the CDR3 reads TGTGCCTGGAGTGTAGTAGGGGGCGGTCAGCCCCAGCATTTT. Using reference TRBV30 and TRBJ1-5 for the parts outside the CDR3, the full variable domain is SQTIHQWPATLVQPVGSPLSLECTVEGTSNPNLYWYRQAAGRGLQLLFYSVGIGQISSEVPQNLSASRPQDRQFILSSKKLLLSDSGFYLCAWSVVGGGQPQHFGDGTRLSIL.

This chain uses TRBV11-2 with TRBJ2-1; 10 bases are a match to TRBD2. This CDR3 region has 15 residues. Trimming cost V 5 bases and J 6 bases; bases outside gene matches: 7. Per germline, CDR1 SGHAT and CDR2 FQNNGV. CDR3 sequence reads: CASSTSRTSGNEQFF. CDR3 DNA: TGTGCCAGCAGCACAAGCCGGACTAGCGGCAATGAGCAGTTCTTC.

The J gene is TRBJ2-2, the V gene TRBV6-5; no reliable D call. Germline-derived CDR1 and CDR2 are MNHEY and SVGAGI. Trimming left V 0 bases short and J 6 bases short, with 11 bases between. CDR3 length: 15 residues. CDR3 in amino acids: CASSYSLQVPGELFF. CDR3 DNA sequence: TGTGCCAGCAGTTACTCGCTGCAGGTCCCCGGGGAGCTGTTTTTT.

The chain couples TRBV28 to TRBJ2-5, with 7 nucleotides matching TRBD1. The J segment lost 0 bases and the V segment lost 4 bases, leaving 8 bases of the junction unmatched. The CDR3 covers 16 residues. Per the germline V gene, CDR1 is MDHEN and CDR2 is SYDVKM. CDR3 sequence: CASSSGQEEYQETQYF. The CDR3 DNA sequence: TGTGCCAGCAGTTCAGGACAGGAGGAATACCAAGAGACCCAGTACTTC.

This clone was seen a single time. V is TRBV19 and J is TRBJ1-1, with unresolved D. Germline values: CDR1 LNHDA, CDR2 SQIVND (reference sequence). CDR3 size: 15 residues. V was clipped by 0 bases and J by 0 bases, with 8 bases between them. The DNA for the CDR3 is TGTGCCAGTAGTATAGAGGCAGGCTTGAACACTGAAGCTTTCTTT. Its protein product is CASSIEAGLNTEAFF.

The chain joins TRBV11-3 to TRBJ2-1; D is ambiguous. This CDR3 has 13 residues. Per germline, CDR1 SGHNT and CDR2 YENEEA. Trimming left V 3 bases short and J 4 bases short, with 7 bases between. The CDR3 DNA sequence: TGTGCCAGCAGCTTCGGGTCATACAATGAGCAGTTCTTC. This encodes CASSFGSYNEQFF.